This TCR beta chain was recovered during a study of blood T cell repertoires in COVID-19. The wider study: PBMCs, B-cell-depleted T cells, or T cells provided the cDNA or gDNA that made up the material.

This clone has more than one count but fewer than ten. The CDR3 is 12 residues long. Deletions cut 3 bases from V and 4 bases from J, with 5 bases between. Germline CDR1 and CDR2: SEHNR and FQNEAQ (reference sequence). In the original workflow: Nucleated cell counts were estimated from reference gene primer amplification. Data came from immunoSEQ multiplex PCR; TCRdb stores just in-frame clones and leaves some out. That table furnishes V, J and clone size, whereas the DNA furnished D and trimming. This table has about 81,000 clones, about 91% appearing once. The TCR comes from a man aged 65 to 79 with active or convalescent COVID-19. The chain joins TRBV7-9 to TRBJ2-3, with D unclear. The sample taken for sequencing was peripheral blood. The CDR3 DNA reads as TGTGCCAGCAGCTTTTGGCCAGATACGCAGTATTTT. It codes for CASSFWPDTQYF.